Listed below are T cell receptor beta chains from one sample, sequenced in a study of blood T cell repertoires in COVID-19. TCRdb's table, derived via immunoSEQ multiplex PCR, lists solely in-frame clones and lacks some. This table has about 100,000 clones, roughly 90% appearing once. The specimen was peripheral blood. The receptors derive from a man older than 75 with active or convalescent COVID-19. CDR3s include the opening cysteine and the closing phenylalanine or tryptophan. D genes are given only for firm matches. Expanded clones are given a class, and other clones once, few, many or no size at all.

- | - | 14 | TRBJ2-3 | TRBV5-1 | TGCGCCAGCAGCTTGGACAGCCGCACAGATACGCAGTATTTT | CASSLDSRTDTQYF
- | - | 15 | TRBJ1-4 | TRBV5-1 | TGCGCCAGCAGCTTGGCCCCCACTGTGGTTGAAAAACTGTTTTTT | CASSLAPTVVEKLFF
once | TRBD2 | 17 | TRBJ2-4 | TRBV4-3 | TGCGCCAGCAGCCAATACCCTAGCGGGAGAACCAAAAACATTCAGTACTTC | CASSQYPSGRTKNIQYF
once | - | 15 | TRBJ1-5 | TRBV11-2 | TGTGCCAGCAGTCTAGAGGGGGTTGGCAATCAGCCCCAGCATTTT | CASSLEGVGNQPQHF
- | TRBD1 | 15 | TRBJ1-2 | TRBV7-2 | TGTGCCAGCAGCGCTGGACAGGGGGCAATGTATGGCTACACCTTC | CASSAGQGAMYGYTF
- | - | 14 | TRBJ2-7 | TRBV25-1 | TGTGCCAGCAGTGAATTGGGGGCATCCTACGAGCAGTACTTC | CASSELGASYEQYF
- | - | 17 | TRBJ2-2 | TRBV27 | TGTGCCAGCAGTCCTAGACGGGGGACCCCGGGGACCGGGGAGCTGTTTTTT | CASSPRRGTPGTGELFF
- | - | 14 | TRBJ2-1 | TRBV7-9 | TGTGCCAGCAGCCACCGACAGGTTTCGCTTGAGCAGTTCTTC | CASSHRQVSLEQFF
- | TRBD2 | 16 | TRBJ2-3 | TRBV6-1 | TGTGCCAGCAGTGAGCTAGCGGGGGTTAGCACAGATACGCAGTATTTT | CASSELAGVSTDTQYF
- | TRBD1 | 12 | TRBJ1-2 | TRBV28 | TGTGCCGCCAGGGGGTTTAACTATGGCTACACCTTC | CAARGFNYGYTF
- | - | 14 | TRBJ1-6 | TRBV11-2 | TGTGCCAGCAGCTTAGAGACAGTTAATTCACCCCTCCACTTT | CASSLETVNSPLHF
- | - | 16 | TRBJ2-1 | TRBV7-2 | TGTGCCAGCAGCTTGGCGGGAACGGCAAATACCCAATCCCAGTTCTTC | CASSLAGTANTQSQFF
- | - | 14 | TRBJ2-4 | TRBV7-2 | TGTGCCAGCAGGTCAGGGGCCAGTAAAAACATTCAGTACTTC | CASRSGASKNIQYF
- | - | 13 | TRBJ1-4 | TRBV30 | TGTGCCTGGAGCACAGGGTCGGGTGAAAAACTGTTTTTT | CAWSTGSGEKLFF
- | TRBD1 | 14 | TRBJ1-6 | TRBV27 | TGTGCCAGCAGAACACAGGGGGCATATTCACCCCTCCACTTT | CASRTQGAYSPLHF
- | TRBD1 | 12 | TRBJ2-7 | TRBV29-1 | TGCAGCGTTTGGACAGGCGGTTACGAGCAGTACTTC | CSVWTGGYEQYF
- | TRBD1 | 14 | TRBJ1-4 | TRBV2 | TGTGCCAGCAGCACCGGGACAGGGATTGAAAAACTGTTTTTT | CASSTGTGIEKLFF
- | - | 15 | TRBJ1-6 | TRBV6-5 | TGTGCCAGCACTAACCAGGCGACACAAAATTCACCCCTCCACTTT | CASTNQATQNSPLHF
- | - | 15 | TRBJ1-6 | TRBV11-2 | TGTGCCAGCAGCTTGAACAGGGTGACGAATTCACCCCTCCACTTT | CASSLNRVTNSPLHF
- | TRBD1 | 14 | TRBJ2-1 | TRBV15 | TGTGCCACCAGCAGCCGTACAGGGGGGAATGAGCAGTTCTTC | CATSSRTGGNEQFF
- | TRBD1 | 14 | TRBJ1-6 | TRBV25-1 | TGTGCCAGCAGCGGGGACAGGGGGACTTCACCCCTCCACTTT | CASSGDRGTSPLHF
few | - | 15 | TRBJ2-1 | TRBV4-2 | TGTGCCAGCAGCCAAGGCCTAGCTGGGAACAATGAGCAGTTCTTC | CASSQGLAGNNEQFF
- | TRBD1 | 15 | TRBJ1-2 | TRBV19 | TGTGCCAGTAGTCCTCCGTGGGACAGTGGGCATGGCTACACCTTC | CASSPPWDSGHGYTF
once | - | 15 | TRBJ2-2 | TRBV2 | TGTGCCAGCAGTGCCAGGGGTTCCGACACCGGGGAGCTGTTTTTT | CASSARGSDTGELFF
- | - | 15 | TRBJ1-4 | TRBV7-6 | TGTGCCAGCAGCGCCCGACAGGCAACTAATGAAAAACTGTTTTTT | CASSARQATNEKLFF
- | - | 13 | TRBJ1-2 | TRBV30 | TGTGCCTGGGGAATCGGGACTGTCTATGGCTACACCTTC | CAWGIGTVYGYTF
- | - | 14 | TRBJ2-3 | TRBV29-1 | TGCAGCGTTGAAGAAGCCTACTCCACAGATACGCAGTATTTT | CSVEEAYSTDTQYF
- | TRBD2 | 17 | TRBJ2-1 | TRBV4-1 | TGCGCCAGCAGCCATGCAACGACTAGCAGTCTCCTTCATGAGCAGTTCTTC | CASSHATTSSLLHEQFF
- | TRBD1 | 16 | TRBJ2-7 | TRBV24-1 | TGTGCCACCAGTTCCCCTGGACAGGTCCAATCCTACGAGCAGTACTTC | CATSSPGQVQSYEQYF
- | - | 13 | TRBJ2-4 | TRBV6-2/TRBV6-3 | TGTGCCAGCAGTTACGGCAACGAAAACATTCAGTACTTC | CASSYGNENIQYF
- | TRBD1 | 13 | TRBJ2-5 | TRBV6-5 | TGTGCCAGCAGGAGGACAGGTCCAGAGACCCAGTACTTC | CASRRTGPETQYF
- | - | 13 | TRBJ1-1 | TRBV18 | TGTGCCACCCATGGACAGCCGAACACTGAAGCTTTCTTT | CATHGQPNTEAFF
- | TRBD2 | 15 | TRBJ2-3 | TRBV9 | TGTGCCAGCAGCGTAGGAGGTAGCGGGAGGGATACGCAGTATTTT | CASSVGGSGRDTQYF
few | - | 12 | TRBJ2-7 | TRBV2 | TGTGCCAGCAGTGACTACCCGTCCGAGCAGTACTTC | CASSDYPSEQYF
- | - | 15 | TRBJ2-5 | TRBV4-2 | TGTGCCAGCAGCCAAGGGACAGTATACCAAGAGACCCAGTACTTC | CASSQGTVYQETQYF
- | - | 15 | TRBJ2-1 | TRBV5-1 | TGCGCCAGCAGCTTGGATTTCCGGGACAAATATGAGCAGTTCTTC | CASSLDFRDKYEQFF
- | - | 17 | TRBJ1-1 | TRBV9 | TGTGCCAGCAGCGTAGGAAGAGATCGGGATCTGAACACTGAAGCTTTCTTT | CASSVGRDRDLNTEAFF
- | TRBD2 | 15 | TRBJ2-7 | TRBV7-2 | TGTGCCAGCAGCCCCGTAGCGGGAGTATCCTACGAGCAGTACTTC | CASSPVAGVSYEQYF
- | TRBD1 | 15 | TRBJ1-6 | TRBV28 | TGTGCCAGCAGTCCAGGGGGGCCCTATAATTCACCCCTCCACTTT | CASSPGGPYNSPLHF
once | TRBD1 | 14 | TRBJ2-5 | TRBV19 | TGTGCCAGTAGTATCGACAGGGGTCAAGAGACCCAGTACTTC | CASSIDRGQETQYF
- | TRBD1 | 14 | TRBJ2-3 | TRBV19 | TGTGCCTCAAGCGCAGGGGGTGGGACAGATACGCAGTATTTT | CASSAGGGTDTQYF
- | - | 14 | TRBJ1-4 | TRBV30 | TGTGCCTGGAGACCAACCTTAAGTAGTGAAAAACTGTTTTTT | CAWRPTLSSEKLFF
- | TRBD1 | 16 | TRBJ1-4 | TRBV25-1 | TGTGCCAGCAGTGATCTTAGGACAGGGGGCGACGAAAAACTGTTTTTT | CASSDLRTGGDEKLFF
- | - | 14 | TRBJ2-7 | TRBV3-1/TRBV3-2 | TGTGCCAGCAGCCAAGGACGGGATTCCTACGAGCAGTACTTC | CASSQGRDSYEQYF
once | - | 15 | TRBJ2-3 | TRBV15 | TGTGCCACCAGCACCCCCGAGCGGGGCACAGATACGCAGTATTTT | CATSTPERGTDTQYF
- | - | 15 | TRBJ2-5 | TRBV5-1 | TGCGCCAGCAGCTTGGCCCGGGGTACACAAGAGACCCAGTACTTC | CASSLARGTQETQYF
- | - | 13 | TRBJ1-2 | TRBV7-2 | TGTGCCAGCAGCCCTCGGGCAGGGAATGGCTACACCTTC | CASSPRAGNGYTF
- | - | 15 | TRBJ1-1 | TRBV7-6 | TGTGCCAGCAGCTTAGTCAGTGGCTTGAACACTGAAGCTTTCTTT | CASSLVSGLNTEAFF
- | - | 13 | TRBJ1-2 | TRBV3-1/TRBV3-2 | TGTGCCAGCAGCCAAGATCAAGGGAGCGGCTACACCTTC | CASSQDQGSGYTF
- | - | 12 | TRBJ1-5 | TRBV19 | TGTGCCAGTAGTATCCTCTTCGGGCCCCAGCATTTT | CASSILFGPQHF
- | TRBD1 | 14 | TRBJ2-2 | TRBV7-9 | TGTGCCAGCAGCTCGGCAGGGGGCTCCGGGGAGCTGTTTTTT | CASSSAGGSGELFF